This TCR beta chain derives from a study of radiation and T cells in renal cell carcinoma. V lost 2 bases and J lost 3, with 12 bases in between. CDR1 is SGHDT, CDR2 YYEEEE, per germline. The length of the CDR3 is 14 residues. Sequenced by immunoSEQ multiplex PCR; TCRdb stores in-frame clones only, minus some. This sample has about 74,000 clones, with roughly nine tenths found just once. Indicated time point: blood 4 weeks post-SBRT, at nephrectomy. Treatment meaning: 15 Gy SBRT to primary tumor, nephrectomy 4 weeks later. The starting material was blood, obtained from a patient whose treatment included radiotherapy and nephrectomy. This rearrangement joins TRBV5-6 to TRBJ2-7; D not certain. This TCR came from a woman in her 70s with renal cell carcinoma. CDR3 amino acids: CASSFLARSYEQYF. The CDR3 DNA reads TGTGCCAGCAGCTTCTTGGCACGGAGCTACGAGCAGTACTTC.